Listed here are 20 T cell receptor beta chains from one sample, sequenced in a study of radiotherapy plus CTLA-4 blockade in lung cancer. The table came from immunoSEQ multiplex PCR; TCRdb's copy has only in-frame clones and leaves some out. The table has around 78,000 clones, 60% to 85% seen once. Sequencing used peripheral blood, obtained from a patient treated with radiotherapy plus ipilimumab. Receptors were obtained from a human donor with non-small cell lung cancer who had a partial response to radiotherapy plus ipilimumab. Some clones in this sample may be carry-over from other donors' samples.

The chain uses TRBV5-8 and TRBJ1-3; D uncertain. V lost 4 bases, J lost 0 bases, and 20 bases lay in between. Germline CDR1 and CDR2: SGHTS and YDEGEE. The CDR3 has 18 amino acids. Here the CDR3 reads CASSPTLFQPISGNTIYF. CDR3 coding DNA: TGTGCCAGCAGCCCTACCCTGTTCCAACCCATCTCTGGAAACACCATATATTTT.

The chain combines TRBV4-1 with TRBJ2-5, with 9 bases identical to TRBD1. With 1 base clipped from V and 3 bases from J, the junction kept 3 bases outside the gene matches. The germline CDR1 and CDR2 sequences are MGHRA and YSYEKL. The CDR3 is made up of 15 amino acids. CDR3 sequence: CASSQVGTGKETQYF. The CDR3 DNA reads TGCGCCAGCAGCCAAGTAGGGACAGGGAAAGAGACCCAGTACTTC.

The chain joins TRBV6-6 to TRBJ1-4, with D tentatively TRBD1 (6 bases). This CDR3 contains 13 residues. Trimming took 9 bases from V and 6 from J, leaving 14 bases between them. CDR1 and CDR2 from the germline V gene are MNHNY and SVGAGI (reference sequence). CDR3 in amino acids: CASSWGRDEKLFF. The CDR3, as DNA: TGTGCCAGTTCATGGGGGCGGGATGAAAAACTGTTTTTT.

This CDR3 is CASSTLPAGGDSPLHF. CDR3 coding DNA: TGCGCCAGCAGCACTCTCCCTGCGGGCGGGGATTCACCCCTCCACTTT. This chain joins TRBV5-1 and TRBJ1-6; D unresolved. This CDR3 contains 16 residues. The ends were cut back, 4 bases at V and 8 bases at J, with 19 bases in the middle. CDR1 and CDR2 from the germline V gene are SGHRS and YFSETQ.

The rearrangement links TRBV13 to TRBJ1-2, with D possibly being TRBD1 (5 bases). V was pared by 0 bases and J by 7 bases, with 9 bases between. Germline V CDR1 and CDR2: PRHDT, FYEKMQ (reference sequence). The CDR3 totals 13 residues. The CDR3 DNA is TGTGCCAGCAGCTTAGGCGGAGGGACTGGCTACACCTTC. Encoded protein: CASSLGGGTGYTF.

This clone was recorded a few times. The gene calls are TRBV7-2 and TRBJ2-5; D may be TRBD2 (7 bases). The ends were cut back, 2 bases at V and 5 bases at J, with 15 bases in the middle. Germline V gene data show CDR1 as SGHTA and CDR2 as FQGNSA. This CDR3 comprises 15 residues. CDR3 nucleotides: TGTGCCAGCAGCTTATTTGGCGGGGGCCGGGAGACCCAGTACTTC. Residues: CASSLFGGGRETQYF.

The chain uses TRBV28 and TRBJ1-6; D is unresolved. Trimming cost V 5 bases and J 7 bases, with 15 bases left between them. Germline-derived CDR1 and CDR2 are MDHEN and SYDVKM. This CDR3 has 15 amino acids. CDR3 loop: CASSPPFGRNSPLHF. The CDR3 coding sequence is TGTGCCAGCAGTCCACCCTTTGGCCGCAATTCACCCCTCCACTTT.

The rearrangement uses TRBV23-1 and TRBJ1-5; 10 bases line up with TRBD1. TRBV23-1 is labeled an ORF, and its function is uncertain. The CDR3 extends over 16 amino acids. V shed 4 bases, J shed 6 bases, and the junction held 9 bases outside the gene matches. The CDR3 nucleotides are TGCGCCAGCAGTCCCCCGGGACAGGGGCTTGGTCAGCCCCAGCATTTT. It encodes CASSPPGQGLGQPQHF.

The rearrangement links TRBV18 to TRBJ2-7; D is undetermined. Trimming cost V 3 bases and J 3 bases, with 12 bases left between them. This CDR3 has 14 residues. Per germline, CDR1 KGHSH and CDR2 LQKENI. The CDR3 protein is CASSPGVAIYEQYF. The CDR3 nucleotides are TGTGCCAGCTCACCTGGCGTAGCCATCTACGAGCAGTACTTC.

This chain links TRBV4-1 with TRBJ2-7, with TRBD1 identical over 8 bases. Germline V gene sequence: CDR1 MGHRA, CDR2 YSYEKL. The CDR3 extends over 13 amino acids. J gave up 7 bases and V 5 bases, and 7 bases lay outside the gene matches. The CDR3 sequence: CASSKGQATEQYF. The CDR3 DNA reads TGCGCCAGCAGCAAGGGACAGGCAACAGAGCAGTACTTC.

This clone was detected only once. J is TRBJ2-1 and V is TRBV5-1; the D gene is possibly TRBD2 (5 bases). CDR3 length: 13 amino acids. V gave up 0 bases and J gave up 10 bases, with 11 bases separating them. CDR1 and CDR2 from the germline V gene are SGHRS and YFSETQ. DNA of the CDR3: TGCGCCAGCAGCTTGGAAATTAGGGAGGAGCAGTTCTTC. This translates into CASSLEIREEQFF.

The chain carries TRBV10-3 and TRBJ2-5; D is unclear. Germline assignment: CDR1 ENHRY and CDR2 SYGVKD. This CDR3 is built from 15 residues. The V and J ends lost 0 bases and 5 bases respectively, with 13 bases between them. This chain's CDR3 is CAISESIVGRETQYF. DNA of the CDR3: TGTGCCATCAGTGAGTCGATCGTGGGCCGTGAGACCCAGTACTTC.

The chain joins TRBV4-2 to TRBJ1-3; D possibly corresponds to TRBD1 (6 bases). Trimming shortened V by 8 bases and J by 2 bases, and 7 bases separated the two germline ends. CDR1 is LGHNA and CDR2 is YNFKEQ in the germline V gene. The CDR3 is 12 amino acids. The CDR3 here is CASGDTGNTIYF. As DNA, the CDR3 is TGTGCCAGCGGGGACACTGGAAACACCATATATTTT.

V is TRBV9 and J is TRBJ2-4; D is unresolved. The CDR3 has 15 residues. Germline loops: CDR1 SGDLS, CDR2 YYNGEE. V gave up 3 bases and J gave up 9 bases, with 19 bases separating them. CDR3 sequence reads: CASSAEDTPFGIQYF. CDR3 sequence (DNA): TGTGCCAGCAGCGCCGAAGACACCCCTTTCGGCATTCAGTACTTC.

V gene TRBV30 combines with J gene TRBJ1-6; D not certain. CDR1 is GTSNPN and CDR2 is SVGIG in the germline V gene (reference sequence). Trimming pared 0 bases from V and 8 bases from J, leaving 14 bases between. There are 15 residues in the CDR3. The CDR3 region has the DNA TGTGCCTGGAGTGTGCGATCTTTCGGAGATTCACCCCTCCACTTT. This translates into CAWSVRSFGDSPLHF.

The V and J genes are TRBV28 and TRBJ1-2; no clear D gene. Looked up from germline, CDR1 is MDHEN and CDR2 is SYDVKM. The CDR3 has 15 amino acids. Trimming took off 5 bases at V and 0 bases at J, with 13 bases between the two ends. The CDR3 is CASSEQVWANYGYTF. The CDR3 DNA reads TGTGCCAGCAGTGAGCAGGTCTGGGCTAACTATGGCTACACCTTC.

This clone showed up just a few times. This chain joins TRBV28 and TRBJ1-3; D is uncertain. Germline-derived CDR1 and CDR2 are MDHEN and SYDVKM. V shed 6 bases and J shed 4 bases, with 16 bases lying between them. The CDR3 is made up of 15 amino acids. The CDR3 DNA reads as TGTGCCAGCAGCGTGACCCGGGAGGGAGGAAACACCATATATTTT. This sequence encodes CASSVTREGGNTIYF.

The rearrangement uses TRBV6-1 and TRBJ1-4; 8 bases fit TRBD1. V lost 4 bases, J lost 8 bases, and 12 bases stayed unmatched. Germline CDR1 reads MNHNS; CDR2 reads SASEGT. This CDR3 spans 16 amino acids. CDR3 protein: CASSVGTGGSQEKLFF. CDR3 DNA: TGTGCCAGCAGTGTTGGGACAGGTGGGTCCCAAGAAAAACTGTTTTTT.

This clone appeared a few times. Other DNA sequences in this sample translate to the same CDR3. The chain recombines TRBV4-1 with TRBJ1-6; a possible D gene is TRBD1 (6 bases). CDR1 MGHRA and CDR2 YSYEKL come from the germline V gene. Trimming took off 1 base at V and 5 bases at J, with 6 bases between the two ends. The CDR3 is made up of 14 amino acids. The CDR3 nucleotides read TGCGCCAGCAGCCAAGGACAGGATAATTCACCCCTCCACTTT. This translates into CASSQGQDNSPLHF.

The chain's CDR3 is CASSKARGQDQDTQYF. The DNA of the CDR3 is TGTGCCAGCAGCAAAGCGCGGGGACAGGACCAGGATACGCAGTATTTT. The chain combines TRBV21-1 with TRBJ2-3; no check of the table's D call, TRBD1, against the DNA was made. TRBV21-1 corresponds to a pseudogene. The CDR3 has 16 residues.